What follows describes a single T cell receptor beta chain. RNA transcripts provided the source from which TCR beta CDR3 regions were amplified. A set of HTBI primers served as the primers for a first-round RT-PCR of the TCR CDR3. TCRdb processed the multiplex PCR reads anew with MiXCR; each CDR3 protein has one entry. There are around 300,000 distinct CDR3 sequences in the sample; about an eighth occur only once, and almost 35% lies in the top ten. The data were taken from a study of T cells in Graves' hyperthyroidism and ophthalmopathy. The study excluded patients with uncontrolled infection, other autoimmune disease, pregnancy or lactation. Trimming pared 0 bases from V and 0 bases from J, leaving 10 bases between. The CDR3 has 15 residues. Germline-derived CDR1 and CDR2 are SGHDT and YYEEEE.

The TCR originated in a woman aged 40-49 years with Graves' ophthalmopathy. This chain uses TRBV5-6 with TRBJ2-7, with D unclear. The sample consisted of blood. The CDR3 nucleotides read TGTGCCAGCAGCTTGGTTAGAAGTTCCTCCTACGAGCAGTACTTC. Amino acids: CASSLVRSSSYEQYF.